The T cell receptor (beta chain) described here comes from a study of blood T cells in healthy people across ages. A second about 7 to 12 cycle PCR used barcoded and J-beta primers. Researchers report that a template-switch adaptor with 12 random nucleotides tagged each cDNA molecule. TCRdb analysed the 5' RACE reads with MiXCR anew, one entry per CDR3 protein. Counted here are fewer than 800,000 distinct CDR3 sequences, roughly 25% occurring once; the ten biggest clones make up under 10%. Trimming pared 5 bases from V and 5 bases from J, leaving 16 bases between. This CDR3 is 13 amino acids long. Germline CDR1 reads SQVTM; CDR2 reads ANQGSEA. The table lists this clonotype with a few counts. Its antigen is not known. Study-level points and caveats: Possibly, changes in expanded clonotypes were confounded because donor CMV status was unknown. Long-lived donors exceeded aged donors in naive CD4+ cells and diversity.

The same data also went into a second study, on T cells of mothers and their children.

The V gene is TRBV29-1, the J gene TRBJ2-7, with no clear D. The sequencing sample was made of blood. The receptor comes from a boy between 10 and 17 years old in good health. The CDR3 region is CSVRQAMTHEQYF. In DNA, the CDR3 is TGCAGCGTTCGGCAGGCTATGACCCACGAGCAGTACTTC.